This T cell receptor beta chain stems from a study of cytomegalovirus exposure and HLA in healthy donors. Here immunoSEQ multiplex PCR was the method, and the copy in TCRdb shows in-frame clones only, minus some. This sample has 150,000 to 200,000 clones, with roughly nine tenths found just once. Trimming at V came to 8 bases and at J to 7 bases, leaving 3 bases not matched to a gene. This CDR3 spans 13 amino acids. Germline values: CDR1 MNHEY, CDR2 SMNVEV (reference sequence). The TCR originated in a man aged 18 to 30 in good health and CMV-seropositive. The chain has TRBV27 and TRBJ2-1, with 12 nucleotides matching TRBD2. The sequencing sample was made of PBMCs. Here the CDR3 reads CASGTSGPNEQFF. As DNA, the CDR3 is TGTGCCAGCGGGACTAGCGGGCCTAATGAGCAGTTCTTC.